A single sample gave rise to the 20 T cell receptor beta chains below, sequenced in a study of cytotoxic CD8 clonotypes in ibrutinib-treated CLL. Measured with immunoSEQ multiplex PCR; TCRdb has only the in-frame clones, and not every one. The table shows roughly 150,000 clones, with about 76% occurring only once. The sequences come from PBMCs, collected after 24 months of ibrutinib treatment. The receptors derive from a human donor with chronic lymphocytic leukemia.

V usage is TRBV7-2 and J usage is TRBJ1-2, with unresolved D. The CDR3 is 14 residues long. Germline V gives CDR1 SGHTA, CDR2 FQGNSA. Trimming removed 1 base from V and 7 bases from J, with 13 bases in between. The CDR3 loop reads CASSLGEVGSGYTF. The CDR3 bases are TGTGCCAGCAGCTTAGGCGAGGTCGGGAGTGGCTACACCTTC.

The chain employs TRBV11-1 and TRBJ1-1, with D unresolved. The CDR3 covers 13 residues. CDR1 and CDR2 from the germline V gene are SGHAT and FQDESV (reference sequence). Trimming pared 3 bases from V and 1 base from J, leaving 6 bases between. CDR3 in DNA: TGTGCCAGCAGCTTCGGGGAGAACACTGAAGCTTTCTTT. It translates to CASSFGENTEAFF. The whole variable domain, remainder taken from reference TRBV11-1 and TRBJ1-1, is EAEVAQSPRYKITEKSQAVAFWCDPISGHATLYWYRQILGQGPELLVQFQDESVVDDSQLPKDRFSAERLKGVDSTLKIQPAELGDSAMYLCASSFGENTEAFFGQGTRLTVV.

In its sample, this clone was seen once. The CDR3 sequence is CASSLAPLGGVDTQYF. The CDR3 DNA sequence: TGCGCCAGCAGCTTGGCCCCTTTGGGGGGGGTAGATACGCAGTATTTT. The chain employs TRBV5-1 and TRBJ2-3, with 7 bases identical to TRBD2. Trimming removed 0 bases from V and 5 bases from J; junction bases left unmatched: 9. CDR3 length: 16 amino acids. Germline V gene data show CDR1 as SGHRS and CDR2 as YFSETQ.

The chain is built from TRBV7-3 and TRBJ2-1, with 10 bases fitting TRBD1. Germline loops: CDR1 SGHTA, CDR2 FQGTGA. J gave up 7 bases and V 5 bases, and 8 bases lay outside the gene matches. The CDR3 loop spans 15 amino acids. The CDR3 DNA follows: TGTGCCAGCAGCGCCTTCGGGACAGGGGATAATGAGCAGTTCTTC. Its translation: CASSAFGTGDNEQFF.

V gene TRBV5-4 combines with J gene TRBJ1-1; D is uncertain. The CDR3 spans 14 residues. Trimming pared 3 bases from V and 1 base from J, leaving 10 bases between. Germline CDR1 SGHNT, CDR2 YYREEE (reference sequence). CDR3 in DNA: TGTGCCAGCAGCTCCCGGGCCACGAACACTGAAGCTTTCTTT. This translates into CASSSRATNTEAFF.

This chain uses TRBV30 with TRBJ1-5, with 10 positions matching TRBD1. J lost 9 bases, V lost 3 bases, and 5 bases had no gene match. The CDR3 consists of 13 residues. Germline lookup yields CDR1 GTSNPN and CDR2 SVGIG (reference sequence). The CDR3 sequence: CAWSDRGRRPQHF. The CDR3 coding sequence is TGTGCCTGGAGCGACAGGGGGCGGAGGCCCCAGCATTTT.

This chain uses TRBV7-2 with TRBJ1-1; 7 nucleotides line up with TRBD1. Trimming cost V 5 bases and J 5 bases; bases outside gene matches: 8. This CDR3 is built from 14 residues. The germline CDR1 and CDR2 sequences are SGHTA and FQGNSA. CDR3 in amino acids: CASSPQGGDTEAFF. DNA of the CDR3: TGTGCCAGCAGCCCCCAGGGGGGTGATACTGAAGCTTTCTTT.

CDR3 in amino acids: CASSQGAQQGPNQPQHF. The CDR3, as DNA: TGTGCCAGCAGCCAAGGTGCCCAACAGGGGCCCAATCAGCCCCAGCATTTT. The rearrangement links TRBV4-2 to TRBJ1-5; 7 positions agree with TRBD1. The length of the CDR3 is 17 residues. Germline trimming cut 1 base from V and 3 bases from J; bases unmatched to any gene: 9. CDR1 LGHNA and CDR2 YNFKEQ come from the germline V gene.

The V and J genes are TRBV18 and TRBJ1-3, with 8 positions matching TRBD1. J gave up 0 bases and V 6 bases, and 7 bases lay outside the gene matches. The germline gives CDR1 KGHSH, CDR2 LQKENI. The CDR3 has 16 amino acids. The CDR3 spells CASSGQGLPSGNTIYF. The CDR3 DNA reads as TGTGCCAGCTCCGGACAGGGCCTACCCTCTGGAAACACCATATATTTT.

The rearrangement joins TRBV6-6 to TRBJ1-1; tentatively, D is TRBD1 (5 bases). Looked up from germline, CDR1 is MNHNY and CDR2 is SVGAGI (reference sequence). The V end lost 6 bases, the J end lost 11 bases, and 10 bases lay between the germline ends. This CDR3 is built from 10 residues. The CDR3 nucleotides read TGTGCCAGCAGCCCGGGGGTGGCTTTCTTT. It encodes CASSPGVAFF.

The J gene is TRBJ1-2, the V gene TRBV27; maybe TRBD1 (6 bases). Germline assignment: CDR1 MNHEY and CDR2 SMNVEV (reference sequence). The CDR3 is 12 residues long. V lost 8 bases and J 8 bases, leaving 15 bases between the germline ends. Here the CDR3 DNA reads TGTGCCAGCTGTGGGGGCGCGGGAGGCTACACCTTC. Amino acids: CASCGGAGGYTF.

The gene calls are TRBV7-9 and TRBJ1-1; D gene unclear. The CDR3 runs to 13 residues. Germline CDR1 reads SEHNR; CDR2 reads FQNEAQ (reference sequence). V lost 5 bases and J 3 bases, leaving 10 bases between the germline ends. In nucleotides, the CDR3 is TGTGCCAGCAGCCCAGGACCGGACACTGAAGCTTTCTTT. This sequence encodes CASSPGPDTEAFF.

The gene calls are TRBV7-3 and TRBJ2-2, with TRBD2 identical over 8 bases. The CDR3 is 15 residues long. Germline CDR1 SGHTA, CDR2 FQGTGA. The trim removed 2 bases at V and 7 bases at J, leaving 6 bases unmatched. CDR3 residues: CASSLAGLAGGELFF. The CDR3 coding sequence is TGTGCCAGCAGCTTAGCCGGACTAGCTGGCGGGGAGCTGTTTTTT.

This clone was seen a single time. The chain's CDR3 is CASSAGSDYGYTF. The CDR3 DNA is TGTGCCAGCTCCGCTGGTAGTGACTATGGCTACACCTTC. This sequence joins TRBV18 and TRBJ1-2, with D unclear. V shed 6 bases and J shed 3 bases, with 11 bases lying between them. Germline assignment: CDR1 KGHSH and CDR2 LQKENI. CDR3 length equals 13 residues. Full variable domain (remainder filled in from reference TRBV18 and TRBJ1-2): NAGVMQNPRHLVRRRGQEARLRCSPMKGHSHVYWYRQLPEEGLKFMVYLQKENIIDESGMPKERFSAEFPKEGPSILRIQQVVRGDSAAYFCASSAGSDYGYTFGSGTRLTVV.

This clone has just one count. The J gene is TRBJ1-1, the V gene TRBV7-3; 9 positions match TRBD1. V was pared by 1 base and J by 5 bases, with 5 bases of the junction left unmatched. This CDR3 is built from 15 residues. From germline, CDR1 is SGHTA and CDR2 FQGTGA. CDR3 in DNA: TGTGCCAGCAGCTTAATGGGGACAGGGCAGACTGAAGCTTTCTTT. Its protein is CASSLMGTGQTEAFF.

Judged by abundance, this clone is medium-sized. The chain is built from TRBV5-1 and TRBJ2-1; tentatively, D is TRBD2 (6 bases). Between the trimmed V and J ends, which lost 0 bases and 12 bases, there was a span of 16 bases. The CDR3 extends over 14 amino acids. Per germline, CDR1 SGHRS and CDR2 YFSETQ. The CDR3 is CASSLGRGTGGQFF. CDR3 nucleotide sequence: TGCGCCAGCAGCTTGGGGCGGGGCACCGGCGGGCAGTTCTTC.

The V call is TRBV4-1, the J call TRBJ2-3; TRBD2 aligns across 8 bases. Trimming cost V 5 bases and J 0 bases; bases outside gene matches: 10. Germline CDR1 and CDR2: MGHRA and YSYEKL. CDR3 length: 17 residues. CDR3 DNA: TGCGCCAGCAGCTCGGCCGGGACTAGGTACAGCACAGATACGCAGTATTTT. Residues: CASSSAGTRYSTDTQYF.

This clone was seen at least ten times. The genes are TRBV10-3 and TRBJ1-1, with no clear D. The CDR3 covers 13 residues. Germline V CDR1 and CDR2: ENHRY, SYGVKD. V shed 8 bases and J shed 0 bases, with 10 bases lying between them. CDR3 in amino acids: CAIERALNTEAFF. The CDR3 DNA reads as TGTGCCATCGAAAGGGCCTTGAACACTGAAGCTTTCTTT.

The gene calls are TRBV20-1 and TRBJ2-7; TRBD2 might be the D (5 bases). Germline-derived CDR1 and CDR2 are DFQATT and SNEGSKA (reference sequence). The CDR3 has 11 residues. The CDR3 is CSPLRGSEQYF. CDR3 sequence (DNA): TGCAGCCCCCTCCGAGGGAGCGAGCAGTACTTC.

CDR3 in DNA: TGTGCCAGCAGCTTGGCCACTGTGGAGCAGTACTTC. This codes for CASSLATVEQYF. V usage is TRBV7-2 and J usage is TRBJ2-7, with no clear D. This CDR3 spans 12 amino acids. Germline CDR1 SGHTA, CDR2 FQGNSA. Trimming pared 3 bases from V and 7 bases from J, leaving 10 bases between.